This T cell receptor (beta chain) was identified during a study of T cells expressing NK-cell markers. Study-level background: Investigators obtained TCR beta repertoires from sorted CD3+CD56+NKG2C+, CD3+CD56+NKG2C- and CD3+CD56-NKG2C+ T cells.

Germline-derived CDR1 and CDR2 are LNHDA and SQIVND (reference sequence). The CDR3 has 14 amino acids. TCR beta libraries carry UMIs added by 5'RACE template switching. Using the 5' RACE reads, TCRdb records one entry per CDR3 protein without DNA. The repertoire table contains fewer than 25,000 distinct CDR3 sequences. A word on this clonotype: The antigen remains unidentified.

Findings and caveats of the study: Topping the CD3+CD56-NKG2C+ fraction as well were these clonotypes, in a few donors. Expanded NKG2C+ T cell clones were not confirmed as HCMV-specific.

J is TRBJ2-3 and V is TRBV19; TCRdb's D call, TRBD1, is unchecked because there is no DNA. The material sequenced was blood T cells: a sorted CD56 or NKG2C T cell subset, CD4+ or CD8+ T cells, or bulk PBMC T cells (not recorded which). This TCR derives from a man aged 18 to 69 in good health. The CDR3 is CASSTGTGTDTQYF. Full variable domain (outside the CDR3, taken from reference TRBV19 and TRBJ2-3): DGGITQSPKYLFRKEGQNVTLSCEQNLNHDAMYWYRQDPGQGLRLIYYSQIVNDFQKGDIAEGYSVSREKKESFPLTVTSAQKNPTAFYLCASSTGTGTDTQYFGPGTRLTVL.